This T cell receptor (beta chain) was recorded in a study of blood T cell repertoires in COVID-19. Looking at the study overall: Italy, Spain and the United States were the sources of the convalescent and acute COVID-19 samples. Sources were T cells, B-cell-depleted T cells, or PBMCs; the material itself was cDNA or gDNA.

This CDR3 spans 14 amino acids. Trimming stripped 5 bases from V and 0 bases from J, with 5 bases between. CDR1 and CDR2 (germline): MNHEY, SVGEGT. Authors' processing steps: Amplification from reference gene primers served as the basis for estimated nucleated cell counts. Clones were read by immunoSEQ multiplex PCR, and TCRdb kept only the in-frame ones, dropping some. V and J calls and clone size follow that table, whereas D and trimming were derived from the DNA. There are 20,000 to 25,000 clones in the sample; roughly 83% occur only once, and roughly 3.5% lies in the top ten. This clone was seen only once.

The sequence derives from a man aged 35-49 years with acute or convalescent COVID-19. Sequences were obtained from peripheral blood. The J gene is TRBJ2-6, the V gene TRBV6-2 or TRBV6-3; no reliable D call. The CDR3 reads CASSRSSGANVLTF. For the CDR3, the DNA is TGTGCCAGCAGTCGTAGCTCTGGGGCCAACGTCCTGACTTTC.